This entry lists 10 T cell receptor beta chains sequenced from one sample in a study of control samples from healthy donors and cancer patients. Only in-frame clones appear in the TCRdb table, and some are missing; sequencing was by immunoSEQ multiplex PCR. The table records about 130,000 clones, 80% to 95% of them present only once. The sequencing input was PBMCs. These receptor sequences come from a man older than 75 with head and neck cancer.

Remarks on this clone: Mismatch with germline at one junction end may stem from a read error. This chain joins TRBV2 and TRBJ1-1, with 9 bases aligning to TRBD1. Germline V gene data show CDR1 as SNHLY and CDR2 as FYNNEI. This CDR3 has 16 amino acids. CDR3 sequence reads: CASREGTGWMNTEAFF. For the CDR3, the DNA is TGTGCCAGCAGGGAAGGGACAGGGTGGATGAACACTGAAGCTTTCTTT.

J is TRBJ2-7 and V is TRBV19; 9 bases align to TRBD2. The ends lost 5 bases at V and 1 base at J; junction bases unmatched: 6. There are 15 residues in the CDR3. Germline lookup yields CDR1 LNHDA and CDR2 SQIVND (reference sequence). The CDR3: CASSPGGGVSYEQYF. CDR3 nucleotide sequence: TGTGCCAGTAGTCCCGGCGGGGGGGTTTCCTACGAGCAGTACTTC.

A few counts support this clone. The chain links TRBV4-1 to TRBJ1-1; no reliable D call. Germline V CDR1 and CDR2: MGHRA, YSYEKL. The CDR3 has 14 amino acids. V was shortened by 1 base and J by 1 base, with 7 bases between the two germline ends. The CDR3 nucleotides read TGCGCCAGCAGCCAAGGATGGTGGAACACTGAAGCTTTCTTT. Amino acids: CASSQGWWNTEAFF.

This clone was recorded once. The CDR3 reads CASSPGGTTYF. The DNA for the CDR3 is TGTGCCAGCTCACCAGGGGGGACTACGTACTTC. This chain uses TRBV2 with TRBJ2-4; possibly TRBD1 or TRBD2 for D (7 bases each). The CDR3 contains 11 residues. Germline CDR1 is SNHLY and CDR2 is FYNNEI. V dropped 8 bases and J dropped 15 bases, with 17 bases sitting between them.

The V gene is TRBV19, the J gene TRBJ2-4, with 7 positions matching TRBD1. Germline V gene lookup returns CDR1 LNHDA and CDR2 SQIVND (reference sequence). Trimming cost V 8 bases and J 7 bases; bases outside gene matches: 17. This CDR3 is built from 16 residues. For the CDR3, the DNA is TGTGCCAGTTGCCACTCAACAGGGGTGTCTAGGAACATTCAGTACTTC. Translating gives CASCHSTGVSRNIQYF.

The chain joins TRBV7-2 to TRBJ1-5; 9 positions match TRBD1. With 4 bases clipped from V and 3 bases from J, the junction kept 7 bases outside the gene matches. The CDR3 runs to 16 residues. Germline V gene data show CDR1 as SGHTA and CDR2 as FQGNSA. The CDR3 loop reads CASSSGTGIVNQPQHF. CDR3 in DNA: TGTGCCAGCAGCTCCGGGACAGGGATAGTCAATCAGCCCCAGCATTTT. The entire variable domain, with the rest obtained from reference TRBV7-2 and TRBJ1-5, is as follows: GAGVSQSPSNKVTEKGKDVELRCDPISGHTALYWYRQSLGQGLEFLIYFQGNSAPDKSGLPSDRFSAERTGGSVSTLTIQRTQQEDSAVYLCASSSGTGIVNQPQHFGDGTRLSIL.

The rearrangement uses TRBV19 and TRBJ1-5; D remains unclear. This CDR3 has 12 residues. CDR1 LNHDA and CDR2 SQIVND come from the germline V gene (reference sequence). Between the trimmed V and J ends, which lost 5 bases and 0 bases, there was a span of 2 bases. The CDR3 spells CASSYSNQPQHF. The CDR3 DNA sequence: TGTGCCAGTAGTTATAGCAATCAGCCCCAGCATTTT.

J is TRBJ2-1 and V is TRBV7-9; D is perhaps TRBD2 (6 bases). CDR1 is SEHNR and CDR2 is FQNEAQ in the germline V gene (reference sequence). Trimming pared 5 bases from V and 4 bases from J, leaving 15 bases between. CDR3 length: 15 amino acids. This CDR3 is CASSPGTLFYNEQFF. For the CDR3, the DNA is TGTGCCAGCAGCCCCGGGACTCTCTTTTACAATGAGCAGTTCTTC.

The gene calls are TRBV6-6 and TRBJ1-6; D gene uncertain. CDR3 length: 13 residues. Trimming left V 6 bases short and J 8 bases short, with 11 bases between. The germline V gene has CDR1 MNHNY and CDR2 SVGAGI (reference sequence). The CDR3 DNA sequence: TGTGCCAGCAGGGCAGCAGTAGATTCACCCCTCCACTTT. Encoded protein: CASRAAVDSPLHF.

This clone has only one observation. V gene TRBV10-1 combines with J gene TRBJ2-3; maybe TRBD1 (6 bases). V was cut by 3 bases and J by 1 base, with 17 bases left in between. The CDR3 sequence is 17 residues long. Germline V gene sequence: CDR1 WNHNN, CDR2 SYGVQD (reference sequence). In nucleotides, the CDR3 is TGCGCCAGCAGTGAACCAGGGGAGAGCACGGGCACAGATACGCAGTATTTT. It encodes CASSEPGESTGTDTQYF.